The clone carrying this TCR beta chain was seen a few times. Its target is not known. This sample was included in a study of T cell repertoires in cytomegalovirus infection. The CDR3 loop spans 15 amino acids. Deletions cut 1 base from V and 7 bases from J, with 16 bases between. Germline CDR1 is SEHNR and CDR2 is FQNEAQ (reference sequence). TCRdb fed the reads into MiXCR, producing one record per CDR3 protein. The sample records roughly 720,000 distinct CDR3 sequences, 35% being singletons. Study outcomes and limitations: Summed frequency of public TCR beta families distinguished CMV carriers with the relevant HLA.

The chain couples TRBV7-9 to TRBJ1-2; unclear D gene. The sample comprised PBMCs. The clonotype originates from a human donor in good health (CMV status not recorded). Some clones in this sample may be carry-over from other donors' samples. CDR3 nucleotides: TGTGCCAGCAGCTTAGTGGATCCCTGGCGCTCTGGCTACACCTTC. Amino acids: CASSLVDPWRSGYTF.